This T cell receptor beta chain was sequenced for a study of blood T cell repertoires in COVID-19. Overall study context: Samples taken during acute and convalescent COVID-19 were collected in the United States, Italy and Spain. T cells, B-cell-depleted T cells, or PBMCs provided the cDNA or gDNA that served as material.

Trimming removed 2 bases from V and 4 bases from J; junction bases left unmatched: 8. Germline assignment: CDR1 MNHEY and CDR2 SMNVEV (reference sequence). The CDR3 length is 15 residues. Sequencing used immunoSEQ multiplex PCR; TCRdb keeps in-frame clones, though not all of them. Here the sample spans about 260,000 clones, 88% being singletons. This TCR derives from a human donor in a cohort sampled during active COVID-19. This chain uses TRBV27 with TRBJ2-7; TRBD1 agrees at 7 bases. The sample comprised peripheral blood. The CDR3 here is CASSLRFGTEYEQYF. CDR3 coding DNA: TGTGCCAGCAGTTTAAGATTCGGGACAGAATACGAGCAGTACTTC.